A single sample is the source of the 10 T cell receptor beta chains below, sequenced in a study of neurological immune-mediated disorders (dated by TCRdb to between 2018 and 2021). To prepare the library, 5' RACE was applied. The run used an Illumina HiSeq 2500. Through fastp at Q25 and MiXCR, TCRdb rebuilt clones from the public reads, retaining in-frame beta chains. Rows matching on CDR3 protein sequence are summarized as one entry with the most common DNA and genes. The sample has some 56,000 distinct CDR3 sequences on record, around 4% of them singletons. The top ten constitute around 6.5% of the sample. Input material: PBMCs. All receptors come from a man in his 60s with multiple sclerosis.

This clonotype came up many times. This rearrangement joins TRBV20-1 to TRBJ1-4; D is undetermined. V was clipped by 3 bases and J by 6 bases, with 11 bases between them. The CDR3 is 13 residues long. Germline loops: CDR1 DFQATT, CDR2 SNEGSKA (reference sequence). The CDR3 nucleotides read TGCAGTGCTAGGGACCTCCGAGATGAAAAACTGTTTTTT. Translation: CSARDLRDEKLFF.

The chain has TRBV20-1 and TRBJ2-1; 14 bases match TRBD2. The germline V gene has CDR1 DFQATT and CDR2 SNEGSKA (reference sequence). This CDR3 spans 15 amino acids. The V gene end was trimmed by 5 bases and the J gene end by 7 bases; junction bases not matched to a gene: 7. In DNA, the CDR3 is TGCAGTGCTCGTAGACTAGCGGGGGGGTGGAATGAGCAGTTCTTC. Its translation: CSARRLAGGWNEQFF.

This clonotype was seen only a few times. Germline and junction disagree at one end, which may indicate a read error. This sequence joins TRBV2 and TRBJ2-4, with D perhaps given as TRBD1 or TRBD2 (5 bases each). From germline, CDR1 is SNHLY and CDR2 FYNNEI. This CDR3 has 12 amino acids. The chain's CDR3 is CDSSTGTNIQYF. CDR3 bases: TGTGACAGCAGCACCGGGACAAACATTCAGTACTTC.

This clonotype was counted many times. The V gene is TRBV18, the J gene TRBJ2-5; D uncertain. V was clipped by 9 bases and J by 2 bases, with 10 bases between them. The CDR3 has 12 residues. CDR1 KGHSH and CDR2 LQKENI come from the germline V gene. CDR3 residues: CASRAAQETQYF. CDR3 in DNA: TGTGCCAGTCGGGCAGCACAAGAGACCCAGTACTTC.

In this sample, this clonotype turned up many times. The chain recombines TRBV20-1 with TRBJ2-5, with 7 bases aligning to TRBD2. V shed 3 bases, J shed 5 bases, and the junction held 18 bases outside the gene matches. The CDR3 totals 17 residues. In germline, CDR1 is DFQATT, CDR2 SNEGSKA (reference sequence). The DNA of the CDR3 is TGCAGTGCTAGTACCTCTCGGGCTAGCGGACTCCAGGAGACCCAGTACTTC. Translation: CSASTSRASGLQETQYF.

V is TRBV29-1 and J is TRBJ2-5; 7 positions match TRBD1. Germline loops: CDR1 SQVTM, CDR2 ANQGSEA. Germline trimming cut 4 bases from V and 4 bases from J; bases unmatched to any gene: 6. This CDR3 has 13 residues. The DNA for the CDR3 is TGCAGCGTTGGCGGAACAGGGGTAGAGACCCAGTACTTC. Translated: CSVGGTGVETQYF. The full variable domain, completed using reference TRBV29-1 and TRBJ2-5, is SAVISQKPSRDICQRGTSLTIQCQVDSQVTMMFWYRQQPGQSLTLIATANQGSEATYESGFVIDKFPISRPNLTFSTLTVSNMSPEDSSIYLCSVGGTGVETQYFGPGTRLLVL.

A word on this clonotype: This may be a read error: a much more frequent sequence differs by one nucleotide. Since the CDR3 does not end with the conserved phenylalanine or tryptophan, this likely comes from a read error. V is TRBV10-2 and J is TRBJ2-3; tentatively, D is TRBD2 (5 bases). The CDR3 sequence is 13 residues long. CDR1 and CDR2 from the germline V gene are WSHSY and SAAADI. Deletions cut 6 bases from V and 2 bases from J, with 9 bases between. CDR3 protein: CASRDFSTDTQYI. DNA for the CDR3: TGCGCCAGCAGGGACTTCTCCACAGATACGCAGTATATT.

In this sample, this clonotype turned up many times. The gene calls are TRBV20-1 and TRBJ1-4; no reliable D call. Trimming shortened V by 1 base and J by 8 bases, and 14 bases separated the two germline ends. This CDR3 is built from 14 residues. Germline lookup yields CDR1 DFQATT and CDR2 SNEGSKA (reference sequence). DNA of the CDR3: TGCAGTGCTAGAGGCGGAAGTTCAGGCGAAAAACTGTTTTTT. This translates into CSARGGSSGEKLFF.

In its sample, this clonotype was seen many times. The V and J genes are TRBV7-9 and TRBJ2-2; 10 bases align to TRBD1. This CDR3 is 15 amino acids long. V gave up 5 bases and J gave up 3 bases; unmatched junction bases: 3. Germline-derived CDR1 and CDR2 are SEHNR and FQNEAQ (reference sequence). CDR3 bases: TGTGCCAGCAGCACAGGGACAGGGGACACCGGGGAGCTGTTTTTT. This sequence encodes CASSTGTGDTGELFF.

This clonotype was counted only a few times. CDR3 region: CASSLAGKLAQYF. The CDR3 DNA follows: TGTGCCAGCAGCTTAGCGGGGAAACTGGCCCAGTACTTC. The chain has TRBV7-2 and TRBJ2-5; D unresolved. The CDR3 runs to 13 residues. V was pared by 0 bases and J by 9 bases, with 11 bases between. CDR1 is SGHTA and CDR2 is FQGNSA in the germline V gene.